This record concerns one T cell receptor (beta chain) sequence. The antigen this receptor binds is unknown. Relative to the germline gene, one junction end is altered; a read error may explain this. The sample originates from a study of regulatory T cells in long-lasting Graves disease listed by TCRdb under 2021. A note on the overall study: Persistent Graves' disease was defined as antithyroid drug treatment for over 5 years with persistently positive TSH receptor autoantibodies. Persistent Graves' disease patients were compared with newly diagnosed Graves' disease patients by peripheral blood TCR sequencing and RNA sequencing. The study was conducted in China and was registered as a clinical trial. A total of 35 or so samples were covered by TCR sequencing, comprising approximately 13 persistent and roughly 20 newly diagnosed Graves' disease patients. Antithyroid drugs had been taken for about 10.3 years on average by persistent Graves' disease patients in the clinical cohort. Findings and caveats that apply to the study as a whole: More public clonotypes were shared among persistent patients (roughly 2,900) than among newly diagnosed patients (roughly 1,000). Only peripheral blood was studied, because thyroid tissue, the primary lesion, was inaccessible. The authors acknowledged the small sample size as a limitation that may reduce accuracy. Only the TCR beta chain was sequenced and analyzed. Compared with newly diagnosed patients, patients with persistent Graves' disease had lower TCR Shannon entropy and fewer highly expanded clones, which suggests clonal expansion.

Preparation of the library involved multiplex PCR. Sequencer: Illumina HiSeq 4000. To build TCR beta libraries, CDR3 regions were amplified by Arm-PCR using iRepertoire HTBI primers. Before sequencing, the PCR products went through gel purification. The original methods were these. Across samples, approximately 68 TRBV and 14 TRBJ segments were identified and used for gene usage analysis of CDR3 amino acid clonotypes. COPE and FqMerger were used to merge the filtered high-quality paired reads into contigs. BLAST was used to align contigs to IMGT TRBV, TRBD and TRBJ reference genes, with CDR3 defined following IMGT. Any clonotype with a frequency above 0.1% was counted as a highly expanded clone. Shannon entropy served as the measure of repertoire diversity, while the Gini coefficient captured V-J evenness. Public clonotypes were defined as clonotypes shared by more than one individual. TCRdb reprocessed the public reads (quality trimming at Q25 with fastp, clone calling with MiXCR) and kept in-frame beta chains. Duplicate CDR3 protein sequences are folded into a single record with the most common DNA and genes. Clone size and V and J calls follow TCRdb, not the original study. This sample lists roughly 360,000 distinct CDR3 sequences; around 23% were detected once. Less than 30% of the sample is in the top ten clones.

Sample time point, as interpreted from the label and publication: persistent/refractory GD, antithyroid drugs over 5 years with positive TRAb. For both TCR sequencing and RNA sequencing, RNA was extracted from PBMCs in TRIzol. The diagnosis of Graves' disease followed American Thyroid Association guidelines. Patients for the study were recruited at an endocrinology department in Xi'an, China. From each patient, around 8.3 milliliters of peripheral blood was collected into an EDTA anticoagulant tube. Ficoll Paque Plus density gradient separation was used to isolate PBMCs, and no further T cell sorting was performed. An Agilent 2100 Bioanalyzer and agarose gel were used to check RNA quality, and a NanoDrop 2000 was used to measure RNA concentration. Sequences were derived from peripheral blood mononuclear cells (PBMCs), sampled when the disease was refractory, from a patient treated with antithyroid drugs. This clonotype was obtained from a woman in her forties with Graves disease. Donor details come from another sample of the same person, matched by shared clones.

The DNA reads TGCGTCAGCAGCTTGAGGCCAGACAACACCGGGGAGCTGTTTTTT. Translated, it gives CVSSLRPDNTGELFF. Recombination joined TRBV5-1 with TRBJ2-2; too little of a D gene remains to name it. CDR1 is given as SGHRS and CDR2 as YFSETQ, both from the germline V gene. The CDR3, cysteine through phenylalanine, is 15 amino acids long. Just the 45-base CDR3 DNA is kept, in frame starting at base 1.